Shown below are 10 T cell receptor beta chains from a single sample sequenced in a study of T cell responses to AZD1222 COVID-19 vaccine. This table comes from immunoSEQ multiplex PCR, and its TCRdb copy is limited to in-frame clones, with some not included. The sample contains tens of thousands of clones, around 84% of which appear only once. The material sequenced was peripheral blood, taken on day 0 of AZD1222 vaccination. These receptor sequences come from an adult in good health.

The V call is TRBV10-2, the J call TRBJ2-2, with D perhaps matching TRBD2 (7 bases). The V and J ends lost 8 bases and 1 base respectively, with 17 bases between them. This CDR3 has 16 amino acids. The V gene's germline CDR1 is WSHSY and CDR2 SAAADI. DNA for the CDR3: TGCGCCAGCCAGAGTGGGGGGGCCGGGAACACCGGGGAGCTGTTTTTT. Protein sequence: CASQSGGAGNTGELFF.

The chain has TRBV7-9 and TRBJ1-2; TRBD1 agrees at 8 bases. This CDR3 contains 15 residues. CDR1 and CDR2 (germline): SEHNR, FQNEAQ (reference sequence). V dropped 5 bases and J dropped 4; count of bases not matched to a gene: 9. The CDR3 DNA reads TGTGCCAGCAGCCCTGGGACAGGCGGACTCTATGGCTACACCTTC. Translating gives CASSPGTGGLYGYTF. The full variable domain, with the rest looked up from reference TRBV7-9 and TRBJ1-2, is DTGVSQNPRHKITKRGQNVTFRCDPISEHNRLYWYRQTLGQGPEFLTYFQNEAQLEKSRLLSDRFSAERPKGSFSTLEIQRTEQGDSAMYLCASSPGTGGLYGYTFGSGTRLTVV.

The chain carries TRBV19 and TRBJ1-5; maybe TRBD1 (5 bases). Germline-derived CDR1 and CDR2 are LNHDA and SQIVND (reference sequence). The CDR3 is made up of 13 amino acids. V gave up 8 bases and J gave up 3 bases, with 11 bases separating them. CDR3 bases: TGTGCCAGTGAAAGACAGCCCAATCAGCCCCAGCATTTT. It translates to CASERQPNQPQHF.

The chain is built from TRBV9 and TRBJ2-2; D is undetermined. The ends were cut back, 1 base at V and 6 bases at J, with 7 bases in the middle. The germline V gene has CDR1 SGDLS and CDR2 YYNGEE. The CDR3 runs to 13 residues. CDR3 DNA: TGTGCCAGCAGCGTAAACGTTGCCGGGGAGCTGTTTTTT. This sequence encodes CASSVNVAGELFF. Full variable domain (missing parts from reference TRBV9 and TRBJ2-2): DSGVTQTPKHLITATGQRVTLRCSPRSGDLSVYWYQQSLDQGLQFLIQYYNGEERAKGNILERFSAQQFPDLHSELNLSSLELGDSALYFCASSVNVAGELFFGEGSRLTVL.

CDR3 sequence reads: CASSPWTSGVETQYF. The CDR3 DNA reads as TGTGCCAGCAGCCCGTGGACTAGCGGGGTTGAGACCCAGTACTTC. The chain employs TRBV7-9 and TRBJ2-5, with 12 nucleotides matching TRBD2. Germline CDR1 reads SEHNR; CDR2 reads FQNEAQ (reference sequence). Unmatched junction bases numbered 6, after V lost 5 bases and J lost 5 bases. The CDR3 has 15 amino acids.

This chain uses TRBV7-9 with TRBJ2-1; the D gene could be TRBD1 or TRBD2 (5 bases each). Trimming took 5 bases from V and 3 from J, leaving 11 bases between them. This CDR3 contains 14 residues. The germline gives CDR1 SEHNR, CDR2 FQNEAQ (reference sequence). The DNA of the CDR3 is TGTGCCAGCAGCACCGGGACCGACTACAATGAGCAGTTCTTC. Translated, it gives CASSTGTDYNEQFF.

This clone was picked up a small number of times. This chain uses TRBV6-5 with TRBJ1-1; the D gene is possibly TRBD1 (6 bases). V lost 6 bases and J lost 1, with 12 bases in between. Germline CDR1 reads MNHEY; CDR2 reads SVGAGI. The CDR3 sequence is 14 residues long. This chain's CDR3 is CASRRGGANTEAFF. The CDR3 DNA follows: TGTGCCAGCAGAAGGGGGGGGGCGAACACTGAAGCTTTCTTT.

The V call is TRBV6-5, the J call TRBJ2-1, with D possibly being TRBD1 or TRBD2 (5 bases each). The germline gives CDR1 MNHEY, CDR2 SVGAGI. The V end lost 6 bases, the J end lost 6 bases, and 12 bases lay between the germline ends. This CDR3 spans 13 amino acids. CDR3 region: CASRDFGGNEQFF. The CDR3 nucleotides are TGTGCCAGCAGGGACTTTGGGGGCAATGAGCAGTTCTTC.

This chain joins TRBV3-1 (or the pseudogene TRBV3-2) and TRBJ2-5; 7 bases fit TRBD2. The V and J ends lost 0 bases and 3 bases, in that order; junction bases with no gene match: 7. Germline lookup yields CDR1 LGHDT and CDR2 YNNKEL (reference sequence). This CDR3 is built from 16 residues. The CDR3 reads CASSQDGDYRKETQYF. DNA of the CDR3: TGTGCCAGCAGCCAAGATGGGGACTACCGTAAAGAGACCCAGTACTTC.

The V and J genes are TRBV6-5 and TRBJ2-3, with 7 bases fitting TRBD1. Unmatched junction bases numbered 5, after V lost 2 bases and J lost 3 bases. The CDR3 runs 15 residues. Germline V lookup: CDR1 MNHEY, CDR2 SVGAGI. CDR3 sequence: CASSYGTAKTDTQYF. CDR3 DNA: TGTGCCAGCAGTTACGGGACAGCTAAAACAGATACGCAGTATTTT.